This T cell receptor beta chain was retrieved from a study of metastatic and nonmetastatic thyroid tumors. Study details: Peripheral blood and tumor or nodule samples from malignant and benign thyroid patients were compared. Notes on the study in general: Across blood and tumor, TCR beta diversity in malignant thyroid tumors was reportedly significantly higher than in benign nodules.

This clone was counted at least ten times. What it binds is not known. Thyroid surgery was preceded by no treatment in any patient. As originally analysed: The study built a papillary thyroid cancer distant-metastasis classifier from CDR3 differences across clinicopathological groups. TCRdb re-analyzed the PCR reads through MiXCR. V and J calls and clone size were set by TCRdb, not the authors. This sample has roughly 20,000 clones, with approximately 16% found just once. The CDR3 is 15 amino acids. V lost 2 bases, J lost 4 bases, and 6 bases stayed unmatched. This chain connects TRBV12-3 or TRBV12-4 to TRBJ2-5; 8 bases match TRBD2. This receptor was identified in a male donor with papillary thyroid cancer or a benign thyroid nodule (not recorded which). Some clones in this sample may be carry-over from other donors' samples. Sequenced: blood. The DNA for the CDR3 is TGTGCCAGCAGTTTATCATTTCTAGCGGGAGAGACCCAGTACTTC. This encodes CASSLSFLAGETQYF.